The next 23 T cell receptor beta chains were all read from a single sample in a study of T cell responses to AZD1222 COVID-19 vaccine. The method was immunoSEQ multiplex PCR; TCRdb's version includes in-frame clones alone and lacks a portion of them. The profile shows roughly 21,000 clones, 82% of them singletons. The material was peripheral blood, obtained on day 0 of AZD1222 vaccination. These receptors were collected from an adult in good health.

This chain uses TRBV30 with TRBJ2-1; 12 bases are shared with TRBD2. Germline V gene lookup returns CDR1 GTSNPN and CDR2 SVGIG (reference sequence). With V trimmed by 4 bases and J by 2 bases, 9 bases remained unmatched. The CDR3 consists of 17 residues. DNA for the CDR3: TGTGCCTGGATAGGGCTAGCGGGGGGGGTCACCTACAATGAGCAGTTCTTC. Its translation is CAWIGLAGGVTYNEQFF.

This rearrangement joins TRBV6-1 to TRBJ2-7, with D possibly being TRBD2 (5 bases). The V and J ends lost 3 bases and 0 bases respectively, with 9 bases between them. The CDR3 totals 14 residues. From germline, CDR1 is MNHNS and CDR2 SASEGT. CDR3 DNA: TGTGCCAGCAGTGACCTCACTAGCTCCTACGAGCAGTACTTC. This codes for CASSDLTSSYEQYF.

The chain uses TRBV5-5 and TRBJ1-1; the D is unclear. This CDR3 region has 14 residues. With 3 bases removed from V and 0 bases from J, the gap between germline ends came to 9 bases. Germline V lookup: CDR1 SGHKS, CDR2 YYEKEE (reference sequence). Written as DNA, the CDR3 is TGTGCCAGCAGCTCCAGGAGCATGAACACTGAAGCTTTCTTT. It yields the protein CASSSRSMNTEAFF.

This clone has only a few counts. J is TRBJ2-7 and V is TRBV27; 9 nucleotides align to TRBD2. CDR1 and CDR2 (germline): MNHEY, SMNVEV (reference sequence). Trimming took 2 bases from V and 2 from J; bases not matched to a gene: 4. The CDR3 has 15 amino acids. The CDR3 protein is CASSLGLARPYEQYF. DNA of the CDR3: TGTGCCAGCAGTTTAGGACTAGCGCGACCCTACGAGCAGTACTTC.

This chain connects TRBV7-6 to TRBJ2-6; maybe TRBD2 (7 bases). The V gene's germline CDR1 is SGHVS and CDR2 FNYEAQ. V dropped 5 bases and J dropped 4 bases, with 15 bases sitting between them. The CDR3 runs to 16 residues. In DNA, the CDR3 is TGTGCCAGCAGCCCCTGGGGGGGGGCGGGGGCCAACGTCCTGACTTTC. It encodes CASSPWGGAGANVLTF.

The rearrangement uses TRBV28 and TRBJ1-1, with a weak D call TRBD1 (5 bases). Germline CDR1 MDHEN, CDR2 SYDVKM. CDR3 length: 13 residues. V was cut by 6 bases and J by 6 bases, with 14 bases left in between. The CDR3 protein is CASRDSPSPEAFF. CDR3 nucleotide sequence: TGTGCCAGCAGAGACAGCCCAAGTCCTGAAGCTTTCTTT.

CDR3 sequence: CASSTPHRDSTGTGELFF. The CDR3 nucleotides are TGTGCCAGTAGTACCCCCCACCGGGACAGTACGGGGACCGGGGAGCTGTTTTTT. The chain is built from TRBV19 and TRBJ2-2; 7 bases are a match to TRBD1. Germline V gives CDR1 LNHDA, CDR2 SQIVND (reference sequence). J gave up 5 bases and V 4 bases, and 16 bases lay outside the gene matches. The CDR3 extends over 18 amino acids.

This clone turned up a few times. The rearrangement joins TRBV4-2 to TRBJ2-7; 7 bases agree with TRBD1. Trimming took 3 bases from V and 6 from J; bases not matched to a gene: 8. The V gene's germline CDR1 is LGHNA and CDR2 YNFKEQ. This CDR3 region has 14 residues. In DNA form, the CDR3 reads TGTGCCAGCAGCCATTCTGACAGGGCCCTCGAGCAGTACTTC. Translating gives CASSHSDRALEQYF.

V gene TRBV5-4 combines with J gene TRBJ2-5, with TRBD1 matching 8 bases. The CDR3 consists of 15 residues. Germline CDR1 is SGHNT and CDR2 is YYREEE (reference sequence). V shed 4 bases, J shed 4 bases, and the junction held 9 bases outside the gene matches. The DNA of the CDR3 is TGTGCCAGCAGCCCAGGGGGCGGGCGAGGAGAGACCCAGTACTTC. This codes for CASSPGGGRGETQYF.

The chain couples TRBV28 to TRBJ2-7, with D perhaps matching TRBD1 (5 bases). The CDR3 has 15 residues. Trimming pared 5 bases from V and 2 bases from J, leaving 16 bases between. CDR1 is MDHEN and CDR2 is SYDVKM in the germline V gene. The DNA for the CDR3 is TGTGCCAGCAGTCTGAGACAGAGCGCGGCCTACGAGCAGTACTTC. As protein: CASSLRQSAAYEQYF.

The genes are TRBV18 and TRBJ2-3; weak D call: TRBD2 (7 bases). Germline assignment: CDR1 KGHSH and CDR2 LQKENI. V was clipped by 3 bases and J by 2 bases, with 12 bases between them. The CDR3 is 15 residues long. The CDR3 DNA follows: TGTGCCAGCTCACCCAGGGGAGGGGCCACAGATACGCAGTATTTT. As protein: CASSPRGGATDTQYF.

V is TRBV28 and J is TRBJ1-5; D is unclear. With 3 bases removed from V and 4 bases from J, the gap between germline ends came to 10 bases. CDR1 and CDR2 from the germline V gene are MDHEN and SYDVKM. The CDR3 contains 14 residues. DNA of the CDR3: TGTGCCAGCAGTTTTCAGATCGGGAATCAGCCCCAGCATTTT. Its protein product is CASSFQIGNQPQHF.

The chain recombines TRBV6-5 with TRBJ1-2; 7 bases are a match to TRBD1. From germline, CDR1 is MNHEY and CDR2 SVGAGI. This CDR3 comprises 15 residues. V dropped 7 bases and J dropped 4; count of bases not matched to a gene: 12. For the CDR3, the DNA is TGTGCCAGCATCCCGGGGGGACAGATATTCTATGGCTACACCTTC. It translates to CASIPGGQIFYGYTF.

The chain employs TRBV2 and TRBJ2-3, with 10 bases lining up with TRBD2. Germline CDR1 reads SNHLY; CDR2 reads FYNNEI. V lost 7 bases to trimming and J lost 4 bases; unmatched junction nucleotides: 8. CDR3 length: 15 amino acids. The CDR3 DNA sequence: TGTGCCAGCACCCAAAGCGGGGGGGCATCAGATACGCAGTATTTT. It encodes CASTQSGGASDTQYF.

The chain recombines TRBV20-1 with TRBJ1-1; D unresolved. Germline V gives CDR1 DFQATT, CDR2 SNEGSKA (reference sequence). The CDR3 has 13 residues. Trimming took 3 bases from V and 1 from J, leaving 9 bases between them. As DNA, the CDR3 is TGCAGTGCTAGTTGGGCAGAGAACACTGAAGCTTTCTTT. Its protein is CSASWAENTEAFF.

V gene TRBV21-1 combines with J gene TRBJ1-5; the D call in the table, TRBD1, was not verified against the DNA. TRBV21-1 counts as a pseudogene. CDR3 length: 12 amino acids. The CDR3 spells CASSLPDSVEDF. The CDR3 bases are TGTGCCAGCAGCCTCCCCGACAGCGTCGAGGATTTT.

The V call is TRBV27, the J call TRBJ1-1, with D unresolved. This CDR3 has 13 residues. V lost 4 bases to trimming and J lost 0 bases, with 6 bases between them. Germline loops: CDR1 MNHEY, CDR2 SMNVEV (reference sequence). CDR3 sequence (DNA): TGTGCCAGCAGTTACGCGGTGAACACTGAAGCTTTCTTT. The encoded protein is CASSYAVNTEAFF.

The chain is built from TRBV19 and TRBJ1-5; unclear D gene. Trimming stripped 6 bases from V and 4 bases from J, with 13 bases between. Germline assignment: CDR1 LNHDA and CDR2 SQIVND (reference sequence). The CDR3 runs 14 residues. DNA for the CDR3: TGTGCCAGTAGATTTGCGGTAAGAAATCAGCCCCAGCATTTT. This gives the protein CASRFAVRNQPQHF.

V and J are TRBV5-6 and TRBJ2-6; D is uncertain. Germline-derived CDR1 and CDR2 are SGHDT and YYEEEE. This CDR3 contains 16 residues. The V end was cut by 4 bases, the J end by 0 bases, with 11 bases between. CDR3 amino acids: CASSTGPNSGANVLTF. In DNA form, the CDR3 reads TGTGCCAGCAGCACCGGACCGAACTCTGGGGCCAACGTCCTGACTTTC.

The chain employs TRBV29-1 and TRBJ2-2; TRBD2 is a possible D gene (6 bases). CDR3 length: 13 amino acids. V lost 5 bases, J lost 8 bases, and 15 bases lay in between. The V gene's germline CDR1 is SQVTM and CDR2 ANQGSEA. The CDR3 sequence: CSVPGVAEGELFF. The CDR3, as DNA: TGCAGCGTTCCGGGAGTAGCTGAGGGGGAGCTGTTTTTT.

The chain carries TRBV28 and TRBJ1-1, with D perhaps TRBD1 (5 bases). The ends were cut back, 8 bases at V and 10 bases at J, with 14 bases in the middle. The CDR3 runs to 11 residues. Per germline, CDR1 MDHEN and CDR2 SYDVKM. The CDR3 protein is CASRDVFPAFF. CDR3 in DNA: TGTGCCAGCCGGGACGTCTTCCCAGCTTTCTTT. The full variable domain, rest sourced from reference TRBV28 and TRBJ1-1, is DVKVTQSSRYLVKRTGEKVFLECVQDMDHENMFWYRQDPGLGLRLIYFSYDVKMKEKGDIPEGYSVSREKKERFSLILESASTNQTSMYLCASRDVFPAFFGQGTRLTVV.

The DNA for the CDR3 is TGTGCCAGCAGCCCCAGGACTAGCCGTGAGCAGTTCTTC. This sequence encodes CASSPRTSREQFF. The rearrangement uses TRBV7-3 and TRBJ2-1; 8 positions match TRBD2. The CDR3 is 13 amino acids. Looked up from germline, CDR1 is SGHTA and CDR2 is FQGTGA. With V trimmed by 5 bases and J by 9 bases, 6 bases remained unmatched. The entire variable domain, with the rest obtained from reference TRBV7-3 and TRBJ2-1, is as follows: GAGVSQTPSNKVTEKGKYVELRCDPISGHTALYWYRQSLGQGPEFLIYFQGTGAADDSGLPNDRFFAVRPEGSVSTLKIQRTERGDSAVYLCASSPRTSREQFFGPGTRLTVL.

The gene calls are TRBV9 and TRBJ2-3; possibly TRBD1 or TRBD2 for D (6 bases each). The ends were cut back, 3 bases at V and 0 bases at J, with 11 bases in the middle. Germline values: CDR1 SGDLS, CDR2 YYNGEE. This CDR3 spans 15 amino acids. The CDR3 protein is CASSEGGFSTDTQYF. The DNA of the CDR3 is TGTGCCAGCAGCGAGGGGGGCTTTAGCACAGATACGCAGTATTTT.